A selection of T cell receptor beta chains follows, all from one sample in a study of blood T cell repertoires in COVID-19. Libraries were prepared by immunoSEQ multiplex PCR; TCRdb keeps only in-frame clonotypes and omits some of them. The top ten hold approximately 3% of the sample, which has more than 55,000 clones, 65% to 85% seen once. The sequencing sample was made of peripheral blood. Receptor source: a man between 60 and 75 years old with acute or convalescent COVID-19. Both conserved end residues are part of each CDR3. D genes are given only for firm matches. Size is stated for part of the rows, as once, few or many counts, or as a class when the clone is expanded.

clone_size | d_call | j_call | v_call | cdr3_aa | cdr3_nt
NA | NA | TRBJ2-7 | TRBV12-1 | CASSRRLAGDYEQYF | TGTGCCAGCAGCCGCAGACTAGCGGGAGACTACGAGCAGTACTTC
NA | NA | TRBJ1-1 | TRBV2 | CASILDSGPEAFF | TGTGCCAGCATTCTCGACAGTGGCCCTGAAGCTTTCTTT
once | TRBD1 | TRBJ1-1 | TRBV7-2 | CASTLGQLNTEAFF | TGTGCCAGCACCTTGGGACAGTTGAACACTGAAGCTTTCTTT
NA | NA | TRBJ1-1 | TRBV21-1 | CASSKGRTEYRRSTEAFF | TGTGCCAGCAGCAAGGGTCGGACAGAGTACCGAAGGAGCACTGAAGCTTTCTTT
NA | NA | TRBJ2-7 | TRBV27 | CASMAPTGLSYEQYF | TGTGCCAGCATGGCACCGACAGGCCTATCCTACGAGCAGTACTTC
NA | TRBD1 | TRBJ2-1 | TRBV7-9 | CASSPGGSYNEQFF | TGTGCCAGCAGCCCAGGGGGCTCCTACAATGAGCAGTTCTTC
NA | NA | TRBJ1-1 | TRBV6-1 | CASSEFRAGGVKRAFF | TGTGCCAGCAGTGAATTCCGGGCGGGGGGGGTCAAGAGAGCTTTCTTT
NA | NA | TRBJ1-5 | TRBV6-5 | CASSSTVGGKPQHF | TGTGCCAGCAGTTCGACAGTCGGCGGAAAGCCCCAGCATTTT
once | TRBD2 | TRBJ2-3 | TRBV29-1 | CSVSGSGGLDTQYF | TGCAGCGTGTCCGGGTCCGGGGGGTTAGATACGCAGTATTTT
once | TRBD1 | TRBJ1-2 | TRBV6-5 | CASSYSTGTVYGYTF | TGTGCCAGCAGTTACTCGACCGGGACAGTCTATGGCTACACCTTC
NA | NA | TRBJ1-1 | TRBV24-1 | CATSETANTEAFF | TGTGCCACCAGTGAGACAGCGAACACTGAAGCTTTCTTT
NA | TRBD1 | TRBJ1-3 | TRBV23-1 | CASTTPSGDRGPLSRNTIYF | TGCGCCAGCACCACACCGTCCGGGGACAGGGGGCCCCTCTCTAGGAACACCATATATTTT
NA | NA | TRBJ1-1 | TRBV7-3 | CASSLGSGLEAFF | TGTGCCAGCAGCTTAGGTAGTGGGCTTGAAGCTTTCTTT
NA | TRBD1 | TRBJ2-6 | TRBV4-2 | CASRQISTGGSGANVLTF | TGTGCCAGCAGACAAATATCGACAGGGGGGTCTGGGGCCAACGTCCTGACTTTC
NA | TRBD1 | TRBJ1-2 | TRBV2 | CASSRGGIQGDYGYTF | TGTGCCAGCAGCCGAGGAGGCATCCAGGGGGACTATGGCTACACCTTC
NA | NA | TRBJ2-3 | TRBV5-1 | CASSLDLGPADTQYF | TGCGCCAGCAGCCTCGACCTAGGCCCGGCAGATACGCAGTATTTT
NA | TRBD1 | TRBJ1-1 | TRBV7-9 | CASSSLDRAGTEAFF | TGTGCCAGCAGCTCCTTGGACAGGGCGGGCACTGAAGCTTTCTTT
NA | NA | TRBJ1-2 | TRBV6-6 | CASRRTTGFGYTF | TGTGCCAGCAGACGCACAACAGGGTTCGGCTACACCTTC
NA | TRBD2 | TRBJ2-1 | TRBV2 | CASSPGGARTEGEQFF | TGTGCCAGCAGCCCGGGGGGGGCGCGCACAGAGGGTGAGCAGTTCTTC
NA | TRBD1 | TRBJ1-5 | TRBV19 | CASSIRQGAVQPQHF | TGTGCCAGTAGTATACGGCAGGGGGCCGTGCAGCCCCAGCATTTT
NA | NA | TRBJ1-6 | TRBV5-7 | CASSPWRTVGNSPLHF | TGTGCCAGCAGCCCCTGGAGGACCGTGGGGAATTCACCCCTCCACTTT
NA | NA | TRBJ1-5 | TRBV6-5 | CASSYSRGYQPQHF | TGTGCCAGCAGTTACTCAAGGGGTTATCAGCCCCAGCATTTT
NA | NA | TRBJ1-2 | TRBV10-3 | CAISESTRGGYGYTF | TGTGCCATCAGTGAGTCGACTCGGGGAGGATATGGCTACACCTTC
NA | NA | TRBJ1-5 | TRBV23-1 | CASSLPRFLQVPHPSHSNQPQHF | TGCGCCAGCAGTCTTCCACGTTTCCTGCAGGTGCCTCACCCATCTCATAGCAATCAGCCCCAGCATTTT
NA | TRBD1 | TRBJ2-5 | TRBV7-3 | CASSPQGTGETQYF | TGTGCCAGCAGCCCCCAAGGGACAGGGGAGACCCAGTACTTC
NA | NA | TRBJ2-3 | TRBV27 | CASSLSGMGDTQYF | TGTGCCAGCAGTTTATCCGGGATGGGAGATACGCAGTATTTT
NA | NA | TRBJ1-2 | TRBV29-1 | CSADSYYGYTF | TGCAGCGCGGACAGCTACTATGGCTACACCTTC
once | TRBD1 | TRBJ1-1 | TRBV6-6 | CASSGGTAYTEAFF | TGTGCCAGCAGTGGTGGGACAGCCTACACTGAAGCTTTCTTT
few | TRBD2 | TRBJ2-1 | TRBV5-1 | CASTPTSGASYNEQFF | TGCGCCAGCACCCCGACTAGCGGGGCCTCCTACAATGAGCAGTTCTTC
NA | TRBD1 | TRBJ2-7 | TRBV24-1 | CATGPGQGYEQYF | TGTGCCACCGGCCCGGGACAGGGCTACGAGCAGTACTTC
NA | TRBD2 | TRBJ2-7 | TRBV7-9 | CASSLSGGEVEQYF | TGTGCCAGCAGTCTCAGCGGGGGAGAAGTCGAGCAGTACTTC
NA | NA | TRBJ2-7 | TRBV19 | CASSISDSSYEQYF | TGTGCCAGTAGTATAAGCGACAGCTCCTACGAGCAGTACTTC
once | TRBD1 | TRBJ1-4 | TRBV5-1 | CASSFLGGVSEKLFF | TGCGCCAGCAGCTTTTTAGGGGGCGTGAGTGAAAAACTGTTTTTT
few | NA | TRBJ1-3 | TRBV2 | CASSVGLNSGNTIYF | TGTGCCAGCAGTGTGGGACTGAACTCTGGAAACACCATATATTTT
NA | NA | TRBJ2-3 | TRBV14 | CASSQELHPSTDTQYF | TGTGCCAGCAGCCAAGAATTACATCCGAGCACAGATACGCAGTATTTT
NA | NA | TRBJ1-2 | TRBV30 | CAWSVGRNYGYTF | TGTGCCTGGAGTGTGGGCAGAAACTATGGCTACACCTTC
NA | NA | TRBJ2-5 | TRBV20-1 | CSARDRETQYF | TGCAGTGCTAGAGATCGAGAGACCCAGTACTTC
NA | NA | TRBJ2-7 | TRBV27 | CASSLSPIAYEQYF | TGTGCCAGCAGTTTGTCACCGATAGCCTACGAGCAGTACTTC
NA | NA | TRBJ2-1 | TRBV5-1 | CASTEGGSPYNEQFF | TGCGCCAGCACCGAGGGGGGGAGCCCCTACAATGAGCAGTTCTTC
NA | TRBD1 | TRBJ2-7 | TRBV2 | CASKLNRDRAYEQYF | TGTGCCAGCAAGCTCAATAGGGACAGGGCCTACGAGCAGTACTTC
NA | TRBD1 | TRBJ1-2 | TRBV6-5 | CASQQGMDYGYTF | TGTGCCAGTCAACAGGGGATGGACTATGGCTACACCTTC
NA | TRBD1 | TRBJ2-7 | TRBV5-1 | CASTWGTGDEQYF | TGCGCCAGCACCTGGGGGACAGGGGATGAGCAGTACTTC